This T cell receptor beta chain was sequenced for a study of T cells in Graves' hyperthyroidism and ophthalmopathy. Points from the study as a whole: Blood also held most thyroid clonotypes expanded beyond 0.001.

TCR beta CDR3 regions were amplified from RNA transcripts. TCR CDR3 regions were first amplified by RT-PCR with HTBI primers. TCRdb redid the calling of the multiplex PCR reads with MiXCR, one entry per CDR3 protein. Altogether roughly 660,000 distinct CDR3 sequences are present, roughly 17% being singletons, with the ten largest covering less than 20%. Across 18 months, stable Graves' hyperthyroidism was marked by no progression to ophthalmopathy. The CDR3 totals 17 residues. Trimming removed 1 base from V and 0 bases from J, with 16 bases in between. The V gene's germline CDR1 is SGHNT and CDR2 YYREEE (reference sequence). With regard to this clonotype: Its antigen remains unidentified.

Sequenced: blood. This clonotype was obtained from a man aged 45-65 years with Graves' hyperthyroidism. V and J are TRBV5-4 and TRBJ1-1, with D tentatively TRBD1 (5 bases). In nucleotides, the CDR3 is TGTGCCAGCAGCTTGTCATGGGGGGGGTACATGAACACTGAAGCTTTCTTT. Translating it yields CASSLSWGGYMNTEAFF.